This TCR beta chain was observed in a study of a mutant IDH1 vaccine in newly diagnosed glioma. The overall study: An approximately 62% male, 37.5% female split and a mean age of around 37 years characterized treated patients.

The time point denotes: week 11, during vaccination. Each dose of the vaccine consisted of 300 ug of mutant IDH1 20-mer peptide, with topical imiquimod. The method was immunoSEQ multiplex PCR; TCRdb's version includes in-frame clones alone and lacks a portion of them. The sample records 60,000 or so clones, around nine tenths being singletons. As to this clone: Its target is not known.

Germline V CDR1 and CDR2: ENHRY, SYGVKD. The ends were cut back, 0 bases at V and 5 bases at J, with 14 bases in the middle. The CDR3 extends over 15 amino acids. The sequence was collected from a man aged 40-49 years with glioma. The chain uses TRBV10-3 and TRBJ2-7; D is unresolved. Sequenced here: PBMCs, sampled from a glioma patient whose treatment included an IDH1 peptide vaccine. CDR3 nucleotides: TGTGCCATCAGTGAGTCCAGGACGGCCTCGGACGAGCAGTACTTC. Its translation is CAISESRTASDEQYF.